One sample yielded the 25 T cell receptor beta chains listed below, sequenced in a study of blood T cell repertoires in COVID-19. Only in-frame clones appear in the TCRdb table, and some are missing; sequencing was by immunoSEQ multiplex PCR. The table has approximately 200,000 clones, 79% seen once. The sequencing sample was made of peripheral blood. Receptors originate from a man in his sixties with active or convalescent COVID-19.

The J gene is TRBJ2-5, the V gene TRBV5-1; 13 nucleotides align to TRBD2. The V gene's germline CDR1 is SGHRS and CDR2 YFSETQ. This CDR3 is built from 14 residues. With V trimmed by 6 bases and J by 3 bases, 2 bases remained unmatched. CDR3 sequence (DNA): TGCGCCAGCACCGGGACTAGCGGGGAAGAGACCCAGTACTTC. This sequence encodes CASTGTSGEETQYF.

This clone was observed a few times. The chain joins TRBV6-6 to TRBJ2-7; D is possibly TRBD1 (6 bases). The CDR3 covers 12 residues. Deletions cut 4 bases from V and 4 bases from J, with 8 bases between. Germline lookup yields CDR1 MNHNY and CDR2 SVGAGI (reference sequence). The CDR3 region is CASSLQGYEQYF. CDR3 DNA sequence: TGTGCCAGCAGTTTACAGGGATACGAGCAGTACTTC.

This clone was counted between two and nine times. This chain connects TRBV5-4 to TRBJ2-7; TRBD2 matches at 7 bases. Germline CDR1 SGHNT, CDR2 YYREEE (reference sequence). The ends lost 4 bases at V and 1 base at J; junction bases unmatched: 8. The CDR3 sequence is 15 residues long. The CDR3 DNA reads as TGTGCCAGCAGCCACCAGCGGGACCGATCCTACGAGCAGTACTTC. Protein product: CASSHQRDRSYEQYF.

The chain employs TRBV7-9 and TRBJ2-3, with TRBD1 as a possible D gene (5 bases). The CDR3 sequence is 17 residues long. Germline CDR1 is SEHNR and CDR2 is FQNEAQ (reference sequence). V was cut by 2 bases and J by 5 bases, with 20 bases left in between. CDR3 sequence: CASSLPLPSRVKDTQYF. CDR3 nucleotides: TGTGCCAGCAGCTTACCCCTCCCCTCCAGGGTTAAAGATACGCAGTATTTT.

This sequence joins TRBV12-3 or TRBV12-4 and TRBJ2-3; D possibly corresponds to TRBD1 (6 bases). There are 12 residues in the CDR3. V lost 6 bases to trimming and J lost 4 bases, with 8 bases between them. The CDR3 here is CASSPGADTQYF. CDR3 DNA sequence: TGTGCCAGCAGCCCAGGGGCAGATACGCAGTATTTT.

The chain joins TRBV6-5 to TRBJ2-7; D is possibly TRBD1 (6 bases). This CDR3 is built from 12 residues. Germline values: CDR1 MNHEY, CDR2 SVGAGI. Between the trimmed V and J ends, which lost 1 base and 6 bases, there was a span of 7 bases. The CDR3 loop reads CASSYFRGEQYF. CDR3 in DNA: TGTGCCAGCAGTTACTTCAGGGGCGAGCAGTACTTC.

The chain uses TRBV7-9 and TRBJ1-2, with a weak D call TRBD1 (6 bases). The CDR3 contains 13 residues. Germline loops: CDR1 SEHNR, CDR2 FQNEAQ (reference sequence). V lost 6 bases and J lost 5, with 13 bases in between. The CDR3 reads CASSLDGQYGYTF. CDR3 DNA: TGTGCCAGCAGTCTTGATGGACAGTATGGCTACACCTTC.

The chain couples TRBV18 to TRBJ1-2, with D possibly matching TRBD1 (6 bases). Germline CDR1 KGHSH, CDR2 LQKENI. The CDR3 length is 13 residues. Trimming shortened V by 3 bases and J by 8 bases, and 13 bases separated the two germline ends. CDR3 bases: TGTGCCAGCTCACCTGAACAGGGAACGGGCTACACCTTC. Residues: CASSPEQGTGYTF.

The genes are TRBV4-1 and TRBJ2-3; no reliable D call. The V gene's germline CDR1 is MGHRA and CDR2 YSYEKL. The CDR3 is 16 amino acids. The V and J ends lost 1 base and 0 bases respectively, with 11 bases between them. The CDR3: CASSQVGGISTDTQYF. The CDR3 DNA follows: TGCGCCAGCAGCCAAGTTGGCGGCATTAGCACAGATACGCAGTATTTT.

V is TRBV19 and J is TRBJ2-2, with TRBD2 matching over 9 bases. The CDR3 loop spans 14 amino acids. V dropped 9 bases and J dropped 1; count of bases not matched to a gene: 3. CDR1 is LNHDA and CDR2 is SQIVND in the germline V gene (reference sequence). The DNA of the CDR3 is TGTGCCAGCAGCGGGAGGATGAACACCGGGGAGCTGTTTTTT. The encoded protein is CASSGRMNTGELFF.

In this sample, this clone turned up once. The V call is TRBV7-2, the J call TRBJ1-2; D is unresolved. CDR1 and CDR2 (germline): SGHTA, FQGNSA. The CDR3 loop spans 14 amino acids. V lost 1 base and J lost 2, with 8 bases in between. The CDR3 is CASSLGWLNYGYTF. The CDR3 region has the DNA TGTGCCAGCAGCTTAGGTTGGCTGAACTATGGCTACACCTTC.

The chain recombines TRBV2 with TRBJ1-5; D unresolved. Germline V CDR1 and CDR2: SNHLY, FYNNEI. V lost 3 bases and J 1 base, leaving 4 bases between the germline ends. This CDR3 is 13 amino acids long. The CDR3 spells CASSEESNQPQHF. CDR3 DNA sequence: TGTGCCAGCAGTGAGGAGAGCAATCAGCCCCAGCATTTT.

The chain employs TRBV28 and TRBJ1-5; D is undetermined. The CDR3 totals 14 residues. The V gene lost 3 bases and the J gene lost 5 bases, with 11 bases spanning the gap. Germline V CDR1 and CDR2: MDHEN, SYDVKM. This CDR3 reads CASSFGVSYQPQHF. DNA for the CDR3: TGTGCCAGCAGTTTCGGTGTTAGTTATCAGCCCCAGCATTTT.

The V call is TRBV5-4, the J call TRBJ2-3, with 13 bases identical to TRBD2. This CDR3 is 17 amino acids long. Trimming took 5 bases from V and 5 from J; bases not matched to a gene: 11. CDR1 is SGHNT, CDR2 YYREEE, per germline (reference sequence). This CDR3 reads CASRLVTSGRSGDTQYF. The CDR3 coding sequence is TGTGCCAGCAGGCTAGTGACTAGCGGGAGGAGTGGAGATACGCAGTATTTT.

This clone is a singleton in its sample. The V gene is TRBV11-2, the J gene TRBJ2-1; TRBD2 matches at 11 bases. From germline, CDR1 is SGHAT and CDR2 FQNNGV. After removal of 3 bases from V and 5 bases from J, the junction contained 6 bases not matched to a gene. The CDR3 runs 16 residues. The CDR3, as DNA: TGTGCCAGCAGCTTTCTAGCTAGCGGGAGGAACAATGAGCAGTTCTTC. Translation gives CASSFLASGRNNEQFF.

The gene calls are TRBV7-2 and TRBJ2-5; 11 nucleotides match TRBD1. Trimming took 5 bases from V and 6 from J; bases not matched to a gene: 8. The germline V gene has CDR1 SGHTA and CDR2 FQGNSA. This CDR3 spans 15 amino acids. This CDR3 is CASSLGQGAMKTQYF. The CDR3, as DNA: TGTGCCAGCAGCCTCGGACAGGGGGCGATGAAGACCCAGTACTTC. The full variable domain, rest sourced from reference TRBV7-2 and TRBJ2-5, is GAGVSQSPSNKVTEKGKDVELRCDPISGHTALYWYRQSLGQGLEFLIYFQGNSAPDKSGLPSDRFSAERTGGSVSTLTIQRTQQEDSAVYLCASSLGQGAMKTQYFGPGTRLLVL.

V is TRBV4-2 and J is TRBJ2-7; 7 nucleotides match TRBD1. Germline CDR1 and CDR2: LGHNA and YNFKEQ. CDR3 size: 15 residues. The trim removed 0 bases at V and 0 bases at J, leaving 2 bases unmatched. Here the CDR3 reads CASSQEWTGSYEQYF. The DNA of the CDR3 is TGTGCCAGCAGCCAAGAATGGACAGGCTCCTACGAGCAGTACTTC.

This chain joins TRBV7-3 and TRBJ1-1; D is perhaps TRBD1 (6 bases). CDR3 length: 15 amino acids. CDR1 SGHTA and CDR2 FQGTGA come from the germline V gene. V lost 5 bases and J 0 bases, leaving 13 bases between the germline ends. CDR3 sequence reads: CASSPQGPMNTEAFF. The CDR3 nucleotides are TGTGCCAGCAGCCCACAGGGACCCATGAACACTGAAGCTTTCTTT.

J is TRBJ2-6 and V is TRBV4-1; 10 nucleotides align to TRBD1. The CDR3 extends over 18 amino acids. Germline CDR1 and CDR2: MGHRA and YSYEKL. J lost 0 bases, V lost 4 bases, and 6 bases had no gene match. CDR3 sequence: CASSPGQGDSSGANVLTF. The CDR3 DNA reads TGCGCCAGCAGCCCTGGACAGGGGGATTCCTCTGGGGCCAACGTCCTGACTTTC.

This chain links TRBV3-1 (or the pseudogene TRBV3-2) with TRBJ1-5, with TRBD1 identical over 7 bases. The trim removed 4 bases at V and 4 bases at J, leaving 4 bases unmatched. The CDR3 loop spans 14 amino acids. The germline V gene encodes CDR1 LGHDT and CDR2 YNNKEL (reference sequence). CDR3 nucleotides: TGTGCCAGCAGCCCCCAGGGGGTGAATCAGCCCCAGCATTTT. Amino acid sequence: CASSPQGVNQPQHF.

This chain links TRBV18 with TRBJ1-2; 8 bases fit TRBD1. The CDR3 is made up of 15 amino acids. CDR1 and CDR2 (germline): KGHSH, LQKENI. Trimming removed 5 bases from V and 4 bases from J; junction bases left unmatched: 9. The CDR3 DNA reads as TGTGCCAGCTCAACTGTTCCACAGGGGGGCTATGGCTACACCTTC. It translates to CASSTVPQGGYGYTF.

The chain is built from TRBV28 and TRBJ1-1; weak D call: TRBD1 (5 bases). The CDR3 is made up of 13 amino acids. The germline V and J ends were trimmed by 7 bases and 2 bases, with 11 bases remaining between them. Per germline, CDR1 MDHEN and CDR2 SYDVKM. The CDR3 nucleotides read TGTGCCAGCACCTCGACAGTCAACACTGAAGCTTTCTTT. Translated: CASTSTVNTEAFF.

The chain has TRBV4-1 and TRBJ2-7, with 10 bases identical to TRBD2. Germline CDR1 is MGHRA and CDR2 is YSYEKL. This CDR3 has 17 amino acids. V gave up 4 bases and J gave up 1 base; unmatched junction bases: 10. In DNA form, the CDR3 reads TGCGCCAGCAGCCCCCTGGCCCTAGCGGGGGATTCCTACGAGCAGTACTTC. Translating gives CASSPLALAGDSYEQYF.

The chain recombines TRBV28 with TRBJ2-2; D ambiguous. Per germline, CDR1 MDHEN and CDR2 SYDVKM. V lost 5 bases to trimming and J lost 6 bases, with 7 bases between them. The CDR3 totals 12 residues. The CDR3 region is CASSPPSGELFF. Here the CDR3 DNA reads TGTGCCAGCAGTCCTCCTTCCGGGGAGCTGTTTTTT.

The chain is built from TRBV5-1 and TRBJ1-2; D is unresolved. V shed 0 bases and J shed 8 bases, with 17 bases lying between them. This CDR3 contains 15 residues. CDR1 is SGHRS, CDR2 YFSETQ, per germline. For the CDR3, the DNA is TGCGCCAGCAGCTTGGGCCACGGTGAGGGCGGGGGCTACACCTTC. This sequence encodes CASSLGHGEGGGYTF.